One TCR beta chain is described in this entry. Time point meaning: persistent/refractory GD, antithyroid drugs over 5 years with positive TRAb. The TCR library was made from RNA that had been extracted from PBMCs in TRIzol. EDTA tubes received about 9.4 milliliters of drawn peripheral blood. CDR1 MDHEN and CDR2 SYDVKM come from the germline V gene. V lost 1 base and J 0 bases, leaving 13 bases between the germline ends. The CDR3 contains 17 residues. This record belongs to a study of regulatory T cells in long-lasting Graves disease. Combining iRepertoire HTBI primers with Arm-PCR of CDR3 regions, the authors built TCR beta libraries. TCRdb analysed the multiplex PCR reads with MiXCR anew, one entry per CDR3 protein. The table has about 310,000 distinct CDR3 sequences, more than 20% seen once; the top ten hold about 56%.

The source was peripheral blood mononuclear cells (PBMCs), collected when the disease was refractory, from a patient treated with antithyroid drugs. The clonotype originates from a female donor with Graves disease. This rearrangement joins TRBV28 to TRBJ2-4; D is uncertain. The CDR3 loop reads CASSLLTSSLAKNIQYF. For the CDR3, the DNA is TGTGCCAGCAGTTTATTGACGAGCTCCTTAGCCAAAAACATTCAGTACTTC.